The clone carrying this T cell receptor (beta chain) was detected ten times or more. Its antigen is unknown. Each CDR3 protein gets one entry after TCRdb re-called the 5' RACE reads with MiXCR. The sample consists of some 560,000 distinct CDR3 sequences, 9.6% of them appearing once. The data derive from a study of identical twins. Study-wide results and caveats: Zero-insertion analyses could be partly confounded by invariant MAIT and iNKT cells. Conclusions rested on cross-sectional statistics rather than following the same donors.

The CDR3 covers 15 residues. Trimming took off 6 bases at V and 0 bases at J, with 15 bases between the two ends. Germline V lookup: CDR1 ENHRY, CDR2 SYGVKD. Separately, the same data were catalogued under a study of yellow fever vaccine responses in identical twins.

This clonotype originated in a woman between 18 and 30 years old in good health. The rearrangement joins TRBV10-3 to TRBJ2-7; D possibly corresponds to TRBD2 (5 bases). Sequenced sample: PBMCs. The DNA for the CDR3 is TGTGCCATCAGCGGCGAGAGTACTAGCTCCTACGAGCAGTACTTC. This gives the protein CAISGESTSSYEQYF.